These 16 T cell receptor beta chains came from one sample sequenced in a study of cytomegalovirus exposure and HLA in healthy donors. Here immunoSEQ multiplex PCR was the method, and the copy in TCRdb shows in-frame clones only, minus some. The data show some 320,000 clones, 87% seen once. The sequenced material came from PBMCs. The source of these receptors is a woman aged 25 to 39 in good health and CMV-seropositive.

V gene TRBV5-1 combines with J gene TRBJ1-2, with 9 bases lining up with TRBD1. The germline V gene has CDR1 SGHRS and CDR2 YFSETQ. Trimming removed 0 bases from V and 3 bases from J; junction bases left unmatched: 6. The length of the CDR3 is 16 residues. CDR3 amino acids: CASSLAGTGYDYGYTF. The CDR3 DNA follows: TGCGCCAGCAGCTTGGCAGGGACAGGGTACGACTATGGCTACACCTTC.

There are many counts of this clone. The chain has TRBV5-6 and TRBJ2-1; TRBD2 aligns across 10 bases. After removal of 5 bases from V and 10 bases from J, the junction contained 6 bases not matched to a gene. Germline V lookup: CDR1 SGHDT, CDR2 YYEEEE. The CDR3 loop spans 13 amino acids. The CDR3 bases are TGTGCCAGCAGGGCTAGCGGGAGTGGCGAGCAGTTCTTC. This translates into CASRASGSGEQFF. Full variable domain (rest looked up from reference TRBV5-6 and TRBJ2-1): DAGVTQSPTHLIKTRGQQVTLRCSPKSGHDTVSWYQQALGQGPQFIFQYYEEEERQRGNFPDRFSGHQFPNYSSELNVNALLLGDSALYLCASRASGSGEQFFGPGTRLTVL.

The chain recombines TRBV27 with TRBJ2-5, with TRBD2 identical over 8 bases. With 7 bases clipped from V and 1 base from J, the junction kept 8 bases outside the gene matches. The CDR3 consists of 15 residues. Germline V gene lookup returns CDR1 MNHEY and CDR2 SMNVEV (reference sequence). The CDR3: CASKSTGGLQETQYF. CDR3 coding DNA: TGTGCCAGCAAGAGCACGGGAGGGCTCCAAGAGACCCAGTACTTC.

This sequence joins TRBV7-2 and TRBJ2-7; the D is unclear. The germline V gene has CDR1 SGHTA and CDR2 FQGNSA. This CDR3 spans 14 amino acids. V was trimmed by 3 bases and J by 3 bases, leaving 12 bases between them. CDR3 amino acids: CASSFAASDYEQYF. The CDR3 nucleotides read TGTGCCAGCAGCTTCGCCGCAAGCGACTACGAGCAGTACTTC.

The gene calls are TRBV6-5 and TRBJ1-1; 10 bases match TRBD1. The CDR3 spans 15 residues. Germline lookup yields CDR1 MNHEY and CDR2 SVGAGI. V was pared by 0 bases and J by 12 bases, with 10 bases of the junction left unmatched. The CDR3 nucleotides are TGTGCCAGCAGTTACTCAAAGGGACAGGGGCAGGCAACTTTCTTT. The encoded protein is CASSYSKGQGQATFF.

The chain joins TRBV30 to TRBJ2-1, with 9 bases that match TRBD2. Germline CDR1 and CDR2: GTSNPN and SVGIG (reference sequence). The CDR3 has 17 residues. V shed 0 bases and J 8 bases; nucleotides not matched to a gene: 14. CDR3 region: CAWSVRGSGRKSDEQFF. Here the CDR3 DNA reads TGTGCCTGGAGTGTACGCGGTAGCGGGAGAAAATCAGATGAGCAGTTCTTC.

The chain couples TRBV9 to TRBJ2-7; 7 bases map to TRBD1. This CDR3 is 13 amino acids long. Germline CDR1 SGDLS, CDR2 YYNGEE. The V segment lost 4 bases and the J segment 5 bases; nucleotides outside the gene matches: 6. In nucleotides, the CDR3 is TGTGCCAGCAGCCCAGGGGACAGCCACGAGCAGTACTTC. It codes for CASSPGDSHEQYF.

The chain employs TRBV7-9 and TRBJ2-5, with D hard to call. Germline CDR1 and CDR2: SEHNR and FQNEAQ (reference sequence). CDR3 length: 16 amino acids. The ends were cut back, 5 bases at V and 3 bases at J, with 19 bases in the middle. In nucleotides, the CDR3 is TGTGCCAGCAGCCTATTCCCGGAGTGGTCGGAAGAGACCCAGTACTTC. Its protein is CASSLFPEWSEETQYF.

The rearrangement links TRBV4-3 to TRBJ2-3; D could derive from TRBD1 or TRBD2 (5 bases each). The length of the CDR3 is 14 residues. From germline, CDR1 is LGHNA and CDR2 YSLEER. The V gene lost 5 bases and the J gene lost 2 bases, with 11 bases spanning the gap. This chain's CDR3 is CASSNTGATDTQYF. The CDR3 DNA follows: TGCGCCAGCAGCAATACCGGGGCCACAGATACGCAGTATTTT.

This rearrangement joins TRBV15 to TRBJ1-1, with D hard to call. The V gene lost 10 bases and the J gene lost 7 bases, with 22 bases spanning the gap. The CDR3 runs to 14 residues. Per the germline V gene, CDR1 is LNHNV and CDR2 is YYDKDF (reference sequence). The CDR3 sequence is CAIRRRAVSDEAFF. CDR3 sequence (DNA): TGTGCCATCCGAAGGAGGGCGGTATCTGATGAAGCTTTCTTT.

J is TRBJ2-5 and V is TRBV5-6; 7 bases line up with TRBD1. CDR1 is SGHDT, CDR2 YYEEEE, per germline. The V segment lost 3 bases and the J segment 1 base; nucleotides outside the gene matches: 9. The CDR3 runs to 16 residues. The CDR3: CASSYTTGTLQETQYF. The CDR3 region has the DNA TGTGCCAGCAGCTATACGACAGGGACCCTCCAAGAGACCCAGTACTTC.

The chain joins TRBV29-1 to TRBJ1-1; TRBD1 aligns across 7 bases. Germline-derived CDR1 and CDR2 are SQVTM and ANQGSEA. The CDR3 is 13 residues long. Unmatched junction bases numbered 7, after V lost 5 bases and J lost 4 bases. The CDR3 region is CSVTGAPSTEAFF. The CDR3 DNA reads as TGCAGCGTTACAGGGGCCCCCAGCACTGAAGCTTTCTTT.

This clone was seen only once. DNA for the CDR3: TGCGCCAGCAGCCAAGGGCGTGCTAGCTCCTACAATGAGCAGTTCTTC. Translation gives CASSQGRASSYNEQFF. The V gene is TRBV4-3, the J gene TRBJ2-1, with unresolved D. V was pared by 1 base and J by 0 bases, with 10 bases between. Per germline, CDR1 LGHNA and CDR2 YSLEER. The CDR3 is 16 amino acids.

The chain has TRBV28 and TRBJ2-7; D is unresolved. CDR3 length: 15 residues. The germline V and J ends were trimmed by 3 bases and 1 base, with 13 bases remaining between them. Germline V gene data show CDR1 as MDHEN and CDR2 as SYDVKM. CDR3 sequence (DNA): TGTGCCAGCAGTTTTGTAGGATTCCAGTCCTACGAGCAGTACTTC. Protein: CASSFVGFQSYEQYF.

The chain carries TRBV30 and TRBJ1-3; D is uncertain. The ends were cut back, 7 bases at V and 0 bases at J, with 16 bases in the middle. Germline V gene sequence: CDR1 GTSNPN, CDR2 SVGIG (reference sequence). This CDR3 has 15 residues. The CDR3 coding sequence is TGTGCCTCACCCGTGGGTTCGCTCTCTGGAAACACCATATATTTT. Its protein is CASPVGSLSGNTIYF.

The rearrangement links TRBV28 to TRBJ1-2, with 10 bases that match TRBD1. V gave up 3 bases and J gave up 4 bases; unmatched junction bases: 8. The CDR3 is made up of 16 amino acids. The germline V gene encodes CDR1 MDHEN and CDR2 SYDVKM. CDR3 coding DNA: TGTGCCAGCAGTTTTTCGGGACAGGGGTTAGTCTATGGCTACACCTTC. Translated, it gives CASSFSGQGLVYGYTF.